The clone carrying this TCR beta chain was detected a few times. The data stem from a study of low-dose radiotherapy and immunotherapy resistance in tumors. CDR3 length: 16 amino acids. The V and J ends lost 6 bases and 0 bases, in that order; junction bases with no gene match: 10. CDR1 is DFQATT, CDR2 SNEGSKA, per germline (reference sequence). Time point denoted: before trial treatment. cDNA synthesis used a TRAV/TRBV-specific primer set for both chains. TCR amplification used about 18 PCR cycles, a constant-region primer and a V-primer adapter. Through in vitro transcription, the mRNA that had been isolated was amplified. Using its own MiXCR run on the reads, TCRdb lists one record per CDR3 protein. The sample has 80,000 to 95,000 distinct CDR3 sequences; 9.4% are singletons.

Sequences were derived from PBMCs, sampled before treatment. This clonotype was obtained from a male donor with prostate cancer. The chain links TRBV20-1 to TRBJ1-1, with 10 bases matching TRBD1. The CDR3 nucleotides are TGCAGTGCGCACCGGGACAGGGGTCGGATGAACACTGAAGCTTTCTTT. Protein sequence: CSAHRDRGRMNTEAFF.